These T cell receptor beta chains were read from a single sample in a study of T cell responses to AZD1222 COVID-19 vaccine. Here immunoSEQ multiplex PCR was the method, and the copy in TCRdb shows in-frame clones only, minus some. The sample has some 140,000 clones, around 85% seen once; the top ten hold 5.5%. Material: peripheral blood, obtained on day 0 of MenACWY control vaccination. The receptor source for this set is an adult in good health. CDR3s include the opening cysteine and the closing phenylalanine or tryptophan. The order of the fields is J gene, V gene, CDR3 length, clone size, D gene, CDR3 protein, CDR3 DNA. The D gene is left open where the match is weak. Clone size is shown for a subset of rows, as once, few, many or a class of expanded clone.

J: TRBJ2-6; V: TRBV7-2; length: 17; size: NA; D: NA; CDR3: CASSPGTGVSGANVLTF; DNA: TGTGCCAGCAGCCCCGGGACGGGAGTCTCTGGGGCCAACGTCCTGACTTTC
J: TRBJ1-2; V: TRBV7-9; length: 15; size: NA; D: NA; CDR3: CASSPAGGRGSGYTF; DNA: TGTGCCAGCAGCCCCGCGGGGGGGCGGGGGAGTGGCTACACCTTC
J: TRBJ1-4; V: TRBV6-4; length: 14; size: NA; D: TRBD1; CDR3: CASSPGQGHEKLFF; DNA: TGTGCCAGCAGCCCGGGACAGGGCCACGAAAAACTGTTTTTT
J: TRBJ2-7; V: TRBV6-6; length: 14; size: NA; D: TRBD1; CDR3: CASSFRTGGYEQYF; DNA: TGTGCCAGCAGTTTTCGGACAGGGGGCTACGAGCAGTACTTC
J: TRBJ2-1; V: TRBV6-1; length: 18; size: NA; D: TRBD2; CDR3: CASSEAQFPSGIYNEQFF; DNA: TGTGCCAGCAGTGAAGCGCAGTTTCCTAGCGGGATTTACAATGAGCAGTTCTTC
J: TRBJ1-4; V: TRBV5-1; length: 16; size: NA; D: TRBD1; CDR3: CASSPLTGTGAGKLFF; DNA: TGCGCCAGCAGCCCTTTGACCGGGACAGGGGCTGGCAAACTGTTTTTT
J: TRBJ2-5; V: TRBV4-1; length: 14; size: NA; D: NA; CDR3: CASSQGVPRATQYF; DNA: TGCGCCAGCAGCCAAGGCGTGCCCCGGGCGACCCAGTACTTC
J: TRBJ2-7; V: TRBV14; length: 15; size: once; D: NA; CDR3: CASSQAKGRQGEQYF; DNA: TGTGCCAGCAGCCAAGCTAAGGGTAGGCAGGGCGAGCAGTACTTC
J: TRBJ1-4; V: TRBV25-1; length: 15; size: NA; D: TRBD1; CDR3: CASSDQGAVNEKLFF; DNA: TGTGCCAGCAGTGATCAGGGGGCGGTTAATGAAAAACTGTTTTTT
J: TRBJ1-1; V: TRBV2; length: 14; size: NA; D: NA; CDR3: CASIFGRGRTEAFF; DNA: TGTGCCAGCATATTTGGCAGGGGACGCACTGAAGCTTTCTTT
J: TRBJ1-5; V: TRBV19; length: 15; size: NA; D: NA; CDR3: CASLLDGNSNQPQHF; DNA: TGTGCCAGCCTCCTCGACGGGAATAGCAATCAGCCCCAGCATTTT
J: TRBJ2-1; V: TRBV4-2; length: 16; size: NA; D: TRBD2; CDR3: CASSRVTGLASDEQFF; DNA: TGTGCCAGCAGCCGTGTGACAGGACTAGCGTCGGATGAGCAGTTCTTC
J: TRBJ2-3; V: TRBV6-1; length: 15; size: NA; D: NA; CDR3: CASSEGPTATDTQYF; DNA: TGTGCCAGCAGTGAAGGGCCGACAGCCACAGATACGCAGTATTTT
J: TRBJ2-3; V: TRBV28; length: 13; size: NA; D: TRBD2; CDR3: CASSHILAGDQYF; DNA: TGTGCCAGCAGCCATATACTAGCGGGTGATCAGTATTTT
J: TRBJ2-7; V: TRBV29-1; length: 12; size: NA; D: NA; CDR3: CSAWGASYEQYF; DNA: TGCAGCGCTTGGGGAGCGTCCTACGAGCAGTACTTC
J: TRBJ2-7; V: TRBV7-8; length: 14; size: NA; D: TRBD2; CDR3: CASSVGGSSYEQYF; DNA: TGTGCCAGCAGTGTGGGCGGGAGCTCCTACGAGCAGTACTTC
J: TRBJ1-2; V: TRBV7-2; length: 13; size: NA; D: NA; CDR3: CASSLDGTYGYTF; DNA: TGTGCCAGCAGCTTGGACGGGACCTATGGCTACACCTTC
J: TRBJ1-1; V: TRBV27; length: 14; size: few; D: NA; CDR3: CASSFWGEGTEAFF; DNA: TGTGCCAGCAGTTTCTGGGGCGAGGGCACTGAAGCTTTCTTT
J: TRBJ2-1; V: TRBV9; length: 15; size: NA; D: NA; CDR3: CASSLRHKSGNEQFF; DNA: TGTGCCAGCAGCCTAAGACATAAGAGCGGCAATGAGCAGTTCTTC
J: TRBJ1-1; V: TRBV6-6; length: 15; size: NA; D: NA; CDR3: CASTVGATGGTEAFF; DNA: TGTGCCAGCACCGTAGGGGCGACGGGTGGCACTGAAGCTTTCTTT
J: TRBJ1-1; V: TRBV5-1; length: 14; size: NA; D: TRBD1; CDR3: CASSQGGGNTEAFF; DNA: TGCGCCAGCAGCCAGGGAGGGGGCAACACTGAAGCTTTCTTT
J: TRBJ1-1; V: TRBV29-1; length: 10; size: NA; D: NA; CDR3: CSVWNTEAFF; DNA: TGCAGCGTGTGGAACACTGAAGCTTTCTTT
J: TRBJ2-6; V: TRBV4-2; length: 17; size: NA; D: NA; CDR3: CASSQETTALGANVLTF; DNA: TGTGCCAGCAGCCAGGAAACCACAGCCCTCGGGGCCAACGTCCTGACTTTC
J: TRBJ2-1; V: TRBV20-1; length: 13; size: NA; D: NA; CDR3: CSASRQLNNEQFF; DNA: TGCAGTGCTAGTAGGCAGCTCAACAATGAGCAGTTCTTC
J: TRBJ1-3; V: TRBV5-1; length: 13; size: NA; D: NA; CDR3: CASSPRAGNTIYF; DNA: TGCGCCAGCAGCCCTCGCGCTGGAAACACCATATATTTT
J: TRBJ2-1; V: TRBV4-1; length: 17; size: NA; D: NA; CDR3: CASSQDRQTSSYNEQFF; DNA: TGCGCCAGCAGCCAAGATCGACAGACATCCTCCTACAATGAGCAGTTCTTC
J: TRBJ1-5; V: TRBV2; length: 16; size: few; D: TRBD1; CDR3: CASSRTGGAGNQPQHF; DNA: TGTGCCAGCAGTCGTACAGGGGGCGCAGGCAATCAGCCCCAGCATTTT
J: TRBJ2-7; V: TRBV6-6; length: 15; size: NA; D: NA; CDR3: CASSSPTLSSYEQYF; DNA: TGTGCCAGCAGTTCTCCCACACTGAGCTCCTACGAGCAGTACTTC
J: TRBJ2-2; V: TRBV12-5; length: 18; size: NA; D: NA; CDR3: CASGPPNPWEENTGELFF; DNA: TGTGCTAGTGGTCCTCCCAACCCATGGGAGGAGAACACCGGGGAGCTGTTTTTT
J: TRBJ2-7; V: TRBV4-1; length: 15; size: NA; D: TRBD1; CDR3: CASSEGQGPIYEQYF; DNA: TGCGCCAGCAGCGAAGGACAGGGGCCGATCTACGAGCAGTACTTC
J: TRBJ1-5; V: TRBV29-1; length: 13; size: NA; D: TRBD1; CDR3: CSVGRDRRQPQHF; DNA: TGCAGCGTCGGCCGGGACAGAAGGCAGCCCCAGCATTTT
J: TRBJ1-2; V: TRBV5-4; length: 15; size: NA; D: NA; CDR3: CASSFSTGTNYGYTF; DNA: TGTGCCAGCAGCTTCTCCACAGGGACTAACTATGGCTACACCTTC
J: TRBJ2-1; V: TRBV24-1; length: 17; size: NA; D: TRBD2; CDR3: CATSVSQGTSVRGEQFF; DNA: TGTGCCACCAGTGTAAGCCAAGGGACTAGCGTCCGAGGTGAGCAGTTCTTC
J: TRBJ1-4; V: TRBV14; length: 13; size: NA; D: NA; CDR3: CASSQLEGNRLFF; DNA: TGTGCCAGCAGCCAACTCGAAGGGAATAGACTGTTTTTT
J: TRBJ2-7; V: TRBV30; length: 12; size: NA; D: NA; CDR3: CAWRTGFYEQYF; DNA: TGTGCCTGGCGGACCGGGTTCTACGAGCAGTACTTC
J: TRBJ1-1; V: TRBV19; length: 14; size: NA; D: NA; CDR3: CASSIGGGYTEAFF; DNA: TGTGCCAGTAGTATTGGGGGGGGATACACTGAAGCTTTCTTT
J: TRBJ2-1; V: TRBV5-1; length: 14; size: NA; D: NA; CDR3: CASSPQVLGNEQFF; DNA: TGCGCCAGCAGCCCTCAGGTGCTTGGGAATGAGCAGTTCTTC
J: TRBJ2-3; V: TRBV5-1; length: 15; size: NA; D: NA; CDR3: CASSRLGQITDTQYF; DNA: TGCGCCAGCAGCCGATTAGGACAGATCACAGATACGCAGTATTTT
J: TRBJ1-1; V: TRBV11-2; length: 13; size: NA; D: TRBD1; CDR3: CASSSPRGRVAFF; DNA: TGTGCCAGCAGCTCACCTAGGGGGCGCGTAGCTTTCTTT
J: TRBJ2-5; V: TRBV2; length: 16; size: NA; D: TRBD1; CDR3: CASRETGGGKQETQYF; DNA: TGTGCCAGCAGGGAGACAGGGGGCGGCAAACAAGAGACCCAGTACTTC
J: TRBJ2-2; V: TRBV5-1; length: 17; size: NA; D: NA; CDR3: CASSLLNGLTLTGELFF; DNA: TGCGCCAGCAGCTTACTTAACGGCCTTACCCTCACCGGGGAGCTGTTTTTT
J: TRBJ2-3; V: TRBV15; length: 13; size: NA; D: NA; CDR3: CATSSARADTQYF; DNA: TGTGCCACCAGCAGCGCCCGAGCAGATACGCAGTATTTT
J: TRBJ1-1; V: TRBV6-5; length: 14; size: NA; D: TRBD1; CDR3: CASKVDRGVWEAFF; DNA: TGTGCCAGTAAGGTGGACAGGGGTGTTTGGGAGGCTTTCTTT
J: TRBJ2-7; V: TRBV5-5; length: 13; size: NA; D: NA; CDR3: CASSLVFWDEQYF; DNA: TGTGCCAGCAGCTTGGTGTTCTGGGACGAGCAGTACTTC
J: TRBJ2-7; V: TRBV9; length: 16; size: NA; D: TRBD1; CDR3: CASSVSVQGIGYEQYF; DNA: TGTGCCAGCAGCGTCTCAGTACAGGGGATAGGGTACGAGCAGTACTTC
J: TRBJ2-7; V: TRBV7-8; length: 14; size: once; D: NA; CDR3: CASGGWGLSYEQYF; DNA: TGTGCCAGCGGGGGCTGGGGTCTTTCCTACGAGCAGTACTTC
J: TRBJ2-1; V: TRBV2; length: 14; size: NA; D: TRBD1; CDR3: CASSDPDRTTGQFF; DNA: TGTGCCAGCAGTGACCCGGACAGGACGACGGGGCAGTTCTTC
J: TRBJ1-5; V: TRBV28; length: 14; size: NA; D: NA; CDR3: CASSGTPSNQPQHF; DNA: TGTGCCAGCAGTGGGACCCCTAGCAATCAGCCCCAGCATTTT